The 27 T cell receptor beta chains in this list originate from one sample, sequenced in a study of T cells after yellow fever vaccination. TCRdb called the 5' RACE reads again in MiXCR, with one record for every CDR3 protein. The profile covers under 70,000 distinct CDR3 sequences, with around 6.5% appearing a single time and 30% to 40% taken by the ten largest. Sample: CD8+ T cells sorted from PBMCs, taken on the day of the first yellow fever vaccination. Receptors were obtained from a man younger than 30 who received the YFV17D yellow fever vaccine.

This clonotype was counted at least ten times. The chain carries TRBV5-5 and TRBJ1-1; D is unresolved. Germline values: CDR1 SGHKS, CDR2 YYEKEE (reference sequence). With 5 bases removed from V and 0 bases from J, the gap between germline ends came to 8 bases. The CDR3 consists of 13 residues. In nucleotides, the CDR3 is TGTGCCAGCAGGTTGACACTGAACACTGAAGCTTTCTTT. Translation gives CASRLTLNTEAFF.

This chain joins TRBV6-5 and TRBJ2-1, with D maybe TRBD1 (6 bases). CDR3 length: 13 residues. Trimming pared 0 bases from V and 14 bases from J, leaving 14 bases between. Germline V gene sequence: CDR1 MNHEY, CDR2 SVGAGI. CDR3 sequence reads: CASSYSSAGVKFF. As DNA, the CDR3 is TGTGCCAGCAGTTACTCGTCAGCAGGGGTTAAGTTCTTC.

The rearrangement joins TRBV19 to TRBJ1-6; 9 bases line up with TRBD1. The CDR3 totals 14 residues. The V gene end was trimmed by 8 bases and the J gene end by 7 bases; junction bases not matched to a gene: 6. Germline lookup yields CDR1 LNHDA and CDR2 SQIVND (reference sequence). The CDR3 is CASGWTGVNSPLHF. CDR3 in DNA: TGTGCCAGTGGCTGGACAGGGGTAAATTCACCCCTCCACTTT.

This clonotype showed up many times. This chain connects TRBV7-8 to TRBJ2-3; D perhaps matches TRBD2 (6 bases). V lost 3 bases and J 0 bases, leaving 10 bases between the germline ends. The V gene's germline CDR1 is SGHVS and CDR2 FQNEAQ. This CDR3 is 15 amino acids long. The CDR3 loop reads CASSLGLLSTDTQYF. Written as DNA, the CDR3 is TGTGCCAGCAGCTTGGGACTCTTGAGCACAGATACGCAGTATTTT.

The J gene is TRBJ2-3, the V gene TRBV9; D is ambiguous. There are 15 residues in the CDR3. Germline V gene data show CDR1 as SGDLS and CDR2 as YYNGEE. The germline V and J ends were trimmed by 2 bases and 2 bases, with 12 bases remaining between them. The DNA of the CDR3 is TGTGCCAGCAGCGTTTCGGCAGGCGACACAGATACGCAGTATTTT. It encodes CASSVSAGDTDTQYF.

The chain employs TRBV6-5 and TRBJ1-1, with unresolved D. V gave up 4 bases and J gave up 0 bases, with 9 bases separating them. The CDR3 loop spans 14 amino acids. Germline-derived CDR1 and CDR2 are MNHEY and SVGAGI. The CDR3 protein is CASSFTLMNTEAFF. CDR3 coding DNA: TGTGCCAGCAGTTTTACCCTAATGAACACTGAAGCTTTCTTT.

This clonotype was observed at least ten times. J is TRBJ2-7 and V is TRBV5-1; 10 bases map to TRBD1. The germline gives CDR1 SGHRS, CDR2 YFSETQ. This CDR3 contains 14 residues. V shed 4 bases, J shed 4 bases, and the junction held 5 bases outside the gene matches. The DNA for the CDR3 is TGCGCCAGCAGCCCTCGGACAGGGGGTTACGAGCAGTACTTC. Amino acid sequence: CASSPRTGGYEQYF.

The table lists this clonotype with many counts. The chain employs TRBV7-9 and TRBJ2-5; TRBD2 agrees at 9 bases. The CDR3 is 14 residues long. Losses at the gene ends were 6 bases for V and 9 bases for J; bases not matched to a gene: 11. Per the germline V gene, CDR1 is SEHNR and CDR2 is FQNEAQ (reference sequence). CDR3 loop: CASSTRLADLSQYF. For the CDR3, the DNA is TGTGCCAGCAGTACTAGACTAGCGGACCTCTCCCAGTACTTC.

This clonotype has more than one count but fewer than ten. The genes are TRBV5-1 and TRBJ1-2, with 7 bases matching TRBD1. The germline V gene has CDR1 SGHRS and CDR2 YFSETQ. The J segment lost 7 bases and the V segment lost 2 bases, leaving 5 bases of the junction unmatched. The length of the CDR3 is 13 residues. This chain's CDR3 is CASSFGTVSGYTF. For the CDR3, the DNA is TGCGCCAGCAGCTTCGGGACAGTCTCTGGCTACACCTTC.

The chain recombines TRBV10-3 with TRBJ2-7; 10 nucleotides agree with TRBD1. The V gene's germline CDR1 is ENHRY and CDR2 SYGVKD. The CDR3 length is 15 residues. Trimming removed 6 bases from V and 0 bases from J; junction bases left unmatched: 5. The CDR3 region is CAIRSTGGYSYEQYF. CDR3 DNA sequence: TGTGCCATCAGGTCGACAGGGGGCTACTCCTACGAGCAGTACTTC.

This clonotype has only a few counts. The chain has TRBV19 and TRBJ1-1, with 8 bases identical to TRBD1. The germline gives CDR1 LNHDA, CDR2 SQIVND (reference sequence). The V segment lost 7 bases and the J segment 1 base; nucleotides outside the gene matches: 5. The CDR3 loop spans 14 amino acids. The CDR3 nucleotides read TGTGCCAGTAAGACAGGGGAGGGGAACACTGAAGCTTTCTTT. Amino acid sequence: CASKTGEGNTEAFF.

This clonotype was recorded at least ten times. The V call is TRBV9, the J call TRBJ2-5; D is unclear. This CDR3 contains 13 residues. The V end was cut by 1 base, the J end by 1 base, with 5 bases between. Looked up from germline, CDR1 is SGDLS and CDR2 is YYNGEE. The CDR3 spells CASSVSLQETQYF. The CDR3 DNA follows: TGTGCCAGCAGCGTATCTCTCCAAGAGACCCAGTACTTC.

The J gene is TRBJ2-5, the V gene TRBV7-2; either TRBD1 or TRBD2 may fit D (5 bases each). The CDR3 sequence is 14 residues long. Germline lookup yields CDR1 SGHTA and CDR2 FQGNSA. V shed 7 bases and J shed 5 bases, with 17 bases lying between them. CDR3 coding DNA: TGTGCCAGCACCCCTGGGATGGGGGTGGAGACCCAGTACTTC. Amino acid sequence: CASTPGMGVETQYF.

This clonotype turned up a few times. This chain connects TRBV7-3 to TRBJ2-1; D perhaps matches TRBD1 (6 bases). Trimming stripped 4 bases from V and 0 bases from J, with 10 bases between. This CDR3 has 15 residues. Per the germline V gene, CDR1 is SGHTA and CDR2 is FQGTGA. The chain's CDR3 is CASSSTGLSYNEQFF. Written as DNA, the CDR3 is TGTGCCAGCAGCTCGACAGGACTCTCCTACAATGAGCAGTTCTTC.

This clonotype has ten or more counts. This chain uses TRBV5-1 with TRBJ1-1; D not certain. Germline CDR1 SGHRS, CDR2 YFSETQ. Trimming shortened V by 1 base and J by 0 bases, and 7 bases separated the two germline ends. This CDR3 contains 14 residues. The CDR3: CASSLYRMNTEAFF. DNA for the CDR3: TGCGCCAGCAGCTTGTACAGAATGAACACTGAAGCTTTCTTT.

This clonotype came up a few times. The V call is TRBV27, the J call TRBJ1-5, with a weak D call TRBD1 (6 bases). V was clipped by 6 bases and J by 4 bases, with 16 bases between them. The CDR3 covers 15 residues. CDR1 and CDR2 (germline): MNHEY, SMNVEV (reference sequence). For the CDR3, the DNA is TGTGCCAGCAGCTCCGTCCAGGACAGTAATCAGCCCCAGCATTTT. It specifies CASSSVQDSNQPQHF.

This chain's CDR3 is CASSGVGDRGYNEQFF. Here the CDR3 DNA reads TGCGCCAGCAGTGGAGTCGGGGACAGGGGGTACAATGAGCAGTTCTTC. This chain uses TRBV10-1 with TRBJ2-1, with 11 bases matching TRBD1. The CDR3 covers 16 residues. Germline CDR1 WNHNN, CDR2 SYGVQD (reference sequence). The V segment lost 4 bases and the J segment 4 bases; nucleotides outside the gene matches: 6.

This clonotype occurred many times. The chain couples TRBV6-5 to TRBJ2-5; D uncertain. This CDR3 contains 14 residues. The germline CDR1 and CDR2 sequences are MNHEY and SVGAGI. Trimming left V 2 bases short and J 0 bases short, with 7 bases between. CDR3 protein: CASSYQGDQETQYF. The CDR3 nucleotides are TGTGCCAGCAGTTACCAAGGAGACCAAGAGACCCAGTACTTC.

This clonotype was observed many times. Written as DNA, the CDR3 is TGCGCCAGCAGCTTTTCCGGGACAGGGAACAATGAGCAGTTCTTC. Protein sequence: CASSFSGTGNNEQFF. The V call is TRBV5-1, the J call TRBJ2-1; the match to TRBD1 covers 9 bases. This CDR3 has 15 residues. The V gene's germline CDR1 is SGHRS and CDR2 YFSETQ. V lost 2 bases to trimming and J lost 5 bases; unmatched junction nucleotides: 5.

This clonotype showed up many times. The chain employs TRBV7-3 and TRBJ2-1, with 8 positions matching TRBD2. CDR1 is SGHTA, CDR2 FQGTGA, per germline. The CDR3 is made up of 14 amino acids. V trimming: 5 bases; J trimming: 1 base; junction bases outside the gene matches: 1. In DNA form, the CDR3 reads TGTGCCAGCAGCAGCGGGGGTTCCTACAATGAGCAGTTCTTC. Amino acids: CASSSGGSYNEQFF.

This clonotype came up many times. The chain uses TRBV10-3 and TRBJ2-2; 8 bases match TRBD1. V was clipped by 3 bases and J by 8 bases; unmatched bases: 14. The length of the CDR3 is 17 residues. CDR1 and CDR2 (germline): ENHRY, SYGVKD. CDR3 nucleotides: TGTGCCATCAGTGAATCCTGGCAGGGGGCGTTAGGTGGGGAGCTGTTTTTT. Its protein product is CAISESWQGALGGELFF.

Notes on this clonotype: A much larger clone differs by one base, so this may be a read error. The chain combines TRBV6-9 with TRBJ2-2, with D uncertain. Trimming removed 0 bases at V and 5 bases at J, with 13 bases between. Germline V gene data show CDR1 as MNHGY and CDR2 as SVAAGI. CDR3 length: 16 amino acids. The CDR3 loop reads CASSYSKAYLTGELFF. The CDR3 coding sequence is TGTGCCAGCAGTTATTCGAAGGCCTACCTGACCGGGGAGCTGTTTTTT.

J is TRBJ2-1 and V is TRBV6-6; possibly TRBD2 for D (5 bases). The CDR3 has 12 amino acids. V lost 5 bases to trimming and J lost 7 bases, with 9 bases between them. The germline CDR1 and CDR2 sequences are MNHNY and SVGAGI (reference sequence). The CDR3 protein is CASSQLENEQFF. The CDR3 DNA reads TGTGCCAGCAGTCAACTAGAGAATGAGCAGTTCTTC.

The sample holds many counts of this clonotype. The J gene is TRBJ2-1, the V gene TRBV7-6; 9 nucleotides align to TRBD1. CDR1 and CDR2 (germline): SGHVS, FNYEAQ. V lost 4 bases, J lost 9 bases, and 13 bases stayed unmatched. The length of the CDR3 is 16 residues. The CDR3 DNA follows: TGTGCCAGCAGCTCAAACCCGGGACAGGGCGGAGGTGAGCAGTTCTTC. Protein sequence: CASSSNPGQGGGEQFF.

The CDR3 sequence: CSVEDPSRGEQFF. In DNA, the CDR3 is TGCAGCGTTGAGGACCCGAGCAGGGGTGAGCAGTTCTTC. The rearrangement uses TRBV29-1 and TRBJ2-1, with a tentative D call TRBD1 (6 bases). CDR3 size: 13 residues. Trimming stripped 3 bases from V and 9 bases from J, with 15 bases between. Germline lookup yields CDR1 SQVTM and CDR2 ANQGSEA.

The chain couples TRBV4-3 to TRBJ2-4; 9 bases map to TRBD1. The CDR3 length is 24 residues. Germline lookup yields CDR1 LGHNA and CDR2 YSLEER. Trimming at V came to 4 bases and at J to 0 bases, leaving 28 bases not matched to a gene. DNA of the CDR3: TGCGCCAGCAGCCCTAGGTGGGACAGGGTTTTTGGAATAGCATTTTCAGTAGCCAAAAACATTCAGTACTTC. Its protein is CASSPRWDRVFGIAFSVAKNIQYF.

V and J are TRBV6-6 and TRBJ2-1; 12 bases map to TRBD2. Germline values: CDR1 MNHNY, CDR2 SVGAGI (reference sequence). CDR3 length equals 12 residues. With V trimmed by 7 bases and J by 10 bases, 2 bases remained unmatched. CDR3 coding DNA: TGTGCCAGCACTAGCGGGGGGGCGGAGCAGTTCTTC. This translates into CASTSGGAEQFF.